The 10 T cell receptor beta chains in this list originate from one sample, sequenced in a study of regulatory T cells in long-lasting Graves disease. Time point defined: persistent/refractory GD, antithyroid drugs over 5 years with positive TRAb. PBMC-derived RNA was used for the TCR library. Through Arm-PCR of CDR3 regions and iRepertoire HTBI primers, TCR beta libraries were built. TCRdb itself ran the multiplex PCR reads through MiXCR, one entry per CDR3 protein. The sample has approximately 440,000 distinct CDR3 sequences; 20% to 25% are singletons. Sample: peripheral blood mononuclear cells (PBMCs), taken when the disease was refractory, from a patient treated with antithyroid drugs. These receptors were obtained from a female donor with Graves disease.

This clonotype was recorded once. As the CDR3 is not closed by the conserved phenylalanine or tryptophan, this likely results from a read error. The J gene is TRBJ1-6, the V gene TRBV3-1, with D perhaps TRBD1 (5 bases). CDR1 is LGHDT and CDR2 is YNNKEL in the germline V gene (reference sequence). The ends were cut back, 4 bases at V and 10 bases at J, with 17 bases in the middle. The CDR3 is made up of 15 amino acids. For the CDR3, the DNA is TGTGCCAGCAGCCTCGGACAAGGGGCCAAATCACCCCTCCACCTT. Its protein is CASSLGQGAKSPLHL.

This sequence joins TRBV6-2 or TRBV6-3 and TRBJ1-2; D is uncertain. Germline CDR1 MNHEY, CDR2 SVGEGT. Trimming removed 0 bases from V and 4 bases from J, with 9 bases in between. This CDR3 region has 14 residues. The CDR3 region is CASSYSQQTYGYTF. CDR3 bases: TGTGCCAGCAGTTACTCTCAACAGACCTATGGCTACACCTTC.

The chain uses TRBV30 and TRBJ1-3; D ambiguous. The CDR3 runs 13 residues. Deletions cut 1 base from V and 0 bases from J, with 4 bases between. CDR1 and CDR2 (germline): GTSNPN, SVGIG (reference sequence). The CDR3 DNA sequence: TGTGCCTGGAGTGCCCACTCTGGAAACACCATATATTTT. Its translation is CAWSAHSGNTIYF.

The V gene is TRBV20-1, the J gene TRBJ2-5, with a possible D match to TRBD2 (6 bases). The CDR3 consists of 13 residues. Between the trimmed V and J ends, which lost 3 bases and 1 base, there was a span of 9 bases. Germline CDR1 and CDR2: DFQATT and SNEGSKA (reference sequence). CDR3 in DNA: TGCAGTGCTAGGAATAGCGGCCAAGAGACCCAGTACTTC. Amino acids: CSARNSGQETQYF.

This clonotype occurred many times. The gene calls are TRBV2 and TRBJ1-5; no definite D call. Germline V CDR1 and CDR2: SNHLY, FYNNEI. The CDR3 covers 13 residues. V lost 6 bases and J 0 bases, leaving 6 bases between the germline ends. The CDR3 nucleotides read TGTGCCAGCAGAATTACTAGCAATCAGCCCCAGCATTTT. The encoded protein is CASRITSNQPQHF. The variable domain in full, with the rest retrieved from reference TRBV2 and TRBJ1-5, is EPEVTQTPSHQVTQMGQEVILRCVPISNHLYFYWYRQILGQKVEFLVSFYNNEISEKSEIFDDQFSVERPDGSNFTLKIRSTKLEDSAMYFCASRITSNQPQHFGDGTRLSIL.

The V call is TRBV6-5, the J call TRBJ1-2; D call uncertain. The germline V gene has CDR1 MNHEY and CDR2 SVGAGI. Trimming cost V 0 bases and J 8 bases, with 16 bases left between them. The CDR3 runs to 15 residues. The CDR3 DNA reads TGTGCCAGCAGTTACTCGCTGAGGGAGGCTATGGGCTACACCTTC. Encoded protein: CASSYSLREAMGYTF.

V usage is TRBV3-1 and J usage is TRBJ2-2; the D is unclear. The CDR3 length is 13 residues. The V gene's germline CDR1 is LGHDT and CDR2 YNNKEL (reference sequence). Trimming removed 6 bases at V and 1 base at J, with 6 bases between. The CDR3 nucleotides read TGTGCCAGCAGACAGATGAACACCGGGGAGCTGTTTTTT. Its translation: CASRQMNTGELFF.

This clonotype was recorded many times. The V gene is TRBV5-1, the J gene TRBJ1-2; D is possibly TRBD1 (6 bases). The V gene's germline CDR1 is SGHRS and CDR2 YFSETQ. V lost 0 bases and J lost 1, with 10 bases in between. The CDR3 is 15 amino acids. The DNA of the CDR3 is TGCGCCAGCAGCTTGGCGGTGGACAGTAACTATGGCTACACCTTC. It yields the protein CASSLAVDSNYGYTF. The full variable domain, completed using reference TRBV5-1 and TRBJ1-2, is KAGVTQTPRYLIKTRGQQVTLSCSPISGHRSVSWYQQTPGQGLQFLFEYFSETQRNKGNFPGRFSGRQFSNSRSEMNVSTLELGDSALYLCASSLAVDSNYGYTFGSGTRLTVV.

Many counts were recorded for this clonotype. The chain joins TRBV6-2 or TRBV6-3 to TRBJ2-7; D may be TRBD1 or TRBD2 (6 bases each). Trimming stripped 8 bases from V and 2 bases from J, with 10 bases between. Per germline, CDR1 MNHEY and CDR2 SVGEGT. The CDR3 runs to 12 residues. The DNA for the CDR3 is TGTGCCAGCTCTAGGGGGGCCTACGAGCAGTACTTC. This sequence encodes CASSRGAYEQYF.

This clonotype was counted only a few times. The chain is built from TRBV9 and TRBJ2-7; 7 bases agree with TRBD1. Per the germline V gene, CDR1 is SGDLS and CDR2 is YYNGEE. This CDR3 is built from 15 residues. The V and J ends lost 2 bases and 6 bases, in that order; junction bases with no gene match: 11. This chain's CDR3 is CASSVYGTEASEQYF. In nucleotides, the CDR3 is TGTGCCAGCAGCGTGTACGGGACAGAGGCAAGCGAGCAGTACTTC.